The clone carrying this T cell receptor beta chain turned up a few times. Its antigen is currently unknown. The data belong to a study of T cells in Graves' hyperthyroidism and ophthalmopathy. RNA transcripts provided the source from which TCR beta CDR3 regions were amplified. RT-PCR in the first round (using the HTBI primer set) targeted the TCR CDR3. TCRdb passed the multiplex PCR reads through MiXCR, listing each CDR3 protein once. The sample includes fewer than 550,000 distinct CDR3 sequences, approximately 14% of them seen just once. Graves' hyperthyroidism is called stable when ophthalmopathy does not progress within 18 months. Recently diagnosed hyperthyroidism of less than 2 months' duration affected patients aged 18 to 65. Thyroid ultrasound, orbital computed tomography, clinical symptoms, and serum thyroxine and TRAb underpinned diagnoses. Study-wide results and caveats: Separation of ophthalmopathy from stable hyperthyroidism was achieved by a 13 V-J model.

Sequenced sample: blood. This TCR derives from a woman under 30 with Graves' hyperthyroidism.

CDR3 bases: TGCAGCGCTAAACAGGGACAGGGATCCACCGGGGAGCTGTTTTTT. As protein: CSAKQGQGSTGELFF. V and J are TRBV29-1 and TRBJ2-2, with 9 nucleotides matching TRBD1. The CDR3 spans 15 residues. V lost 7 bases to trimming and J lost 4 bases; unmatched junction nucleotides: 10. Germline V gene data show CDR1 as SQVTM and CDR2 as ANQGSEA.